Each of the 10 T cell receptor beta chains below was sequenced from the same sample in a study of response to subunit inactivated influenza vaccine. TCRdb re-called the RT-PCR reads with MiXCR, one entry per CDR3 protein. The sample has 500,000 to 550,000 distinct CDR3 sequences, roughly 8.2% seen once. The input for sequencing was PBMCs from blood, taken approximately 25 months after vaccination. The receptors derive from a man between 50 and 69 years old who received an inactivated influenza vaccine.

This chain joins TRBV20-1 and TRBJ2-7; D remains unclear. Germline CDR1 reads DFQATT; CDR2 reads SNEGSKA (reference sequence). The CDR3 loop spans 15 amino acids. Trimming took 0 bases from V and 2 from J, leaving 14 bases between them. The CDR3 region is CSARDHGRVPYEQYF. The DNA of the CDR3 is TGCAGTGCTAGAGATCACGGACGGGTGCCCTACGAGCAGTACTTC.

This clonotype has a count of ten or more. The CDR3 region is CASSLIRGSGRATGELFF. The CDR3 DNA is TGTGCCAGCAGTTTGATCCGCGGTAGCGGGAGGGCCACCGGGGAGCTGTTTTTT. The J gene is TRBJ2-2, the V gene TRBV27, with TRBD2 matching over 11 bases. Germline V gives CDR1 MNHEY, CDR2 SMNVEV (reference sequence). Trimming at V came to 3 bases and at J to 4 bases, leaving 10 bases not matched to a gene. The CDR3 runs 18 residues.

This clonotype was observed many times. V is TRBV9 and J is TRBJ2-3; weak D call: TRBD1 (5 bases). The germline V gene encodes CDR1 SGDLS and CDR2 YYNGEE. Trimming shortened V by 0 bases and J by 2 bases, and 7 bases separated the two germline ends. The CDR3 has 14 residues. The CDR3 nucleotides are TGTGCCAGCAGCGTAGCAGGGCCCACAGATACGCAGTATTTT. Translating it yields CASSVAGPTDTQYF.

This sequence joins TRBV10-3 and TRBJ1-1; D gene uncertain. Deletions cut 7 bases from V and 4 bases from J, with 10 bases between. CDR1 ENHRY and CDR2 SYGVKD come from the germline V gene. This CDR3 spans 12 amino acids. The CDR3 loop is CAIKREGTEAFF. The CDR3, as DNA: TGTGCCATCAAGCGGGAGGGCACTGAAGCTTTCTTT.

This clonotype has just a few counts. The rearrangement links TRBV9 to TRBJ2-1, with a tentative D call TRBD1 (5 bases). This CDR3 is built from 13 residues. Per the germline V gene, CDR1 is SGDLS and CDR2 is YYNGEE. The germline V and J ends were trimmed by 0 bases and 9 bases, with 10 bases remaining between them. DNA for the CDR3: TGTGCCAGCAGCGTAGGTGTCCAGGGTGAGCAGTTCTTC. Protein: CASSVGVQGEQFF.

This clonotype was seen many times. This chain links TRBV12-3 or TRBV12-4 with TRBJ1-1; D may be TRBD1 (5 bases). The V and J ends lost 3 bases and 1 base respectively, with 18 bases between them. This CDR3 spans 17 amino acids. The CDR3: CASSLGLVLSTNTEAFF. The CDR3 region has the DNA TGTGCCAGCAGTTTGGGACTGGTTTTGTCCACGAACACTGAAGCTTTCTTT.

The genes are TRBV5-1 and TRBJ1-3; D is unresolved. CDR1 is SGHRS and CDR2 is YFSETQ in the germline V gene. The CDR3 loop spans 16 amino acids. The V and J ends lost 0 bases and 0 bases respectively, with 10 bases between them. CDR3 sequence reads: CASSLGPTSSGNTIYF. The CDR3 region has the DNA TGCGCCAGCAGCTTGGGGCCAACTAGCTCTGGAAACACCATATATTTT.

This clonotype was observed at least ten times. The rearrangement joins TRBV24-1 to TRBJ2-1; 8 bases are a match to TRBD1. The CDR3 totals 16 residues. Germline lookup yields CDR1 KGHDR and CDR2 SFDVKD. Germline trimming cut 4 bases from V and 5 bases from J; bases unmatched to any gene: 9. CDR3 protein: CATSDPPGQANNEQFF. DNA for the CDR3: TGTGCCACCAGTGACCCGCCGGGACAGGCCAACAATGAGCAGTTCTTC.

The J gene is TRBJ1-5, the V gene TRBV12-3 or TRBV12-4, with D possibly matching TRBD1 (6 bases). V lost 4 bases, J lost 1 base, and 11 bases lay in between. The CDR3 spans 15 residues. CDR3 sequence reads: CASSSSDRSNQPQHF. The DNA of the CDR3 is TGTGCCAGCAGTTCAAGCGACAGGAGCAATCAGCCCCAGCATTTT.

This clonotype has ten or more counts. The chain combines TRBV4-2 with TRBJ2-3, with D possibly matching TRBD2 (6 bases). Trimming cost V 5 bases and J 6 bases, with 12 bases left between them. This CDR3 has 13 residues. Germline CDR1 and CDR2: LGHNA and YNFKEQ. The CDR3 bases are TGTGCCAGCAGCTATACCGGAGGGGATACGCAGTATTTT. This sequence encodes CASSYTGGDTQYF.